This note documents a single T cell receptor beta chain sequence. The data stem from a study of shared T cell receptors in the human thymus. Profiled with immunoSEQ multiplex PCR; TCRdb holds only in-frame clones, not every one. Seen here are 500,000 to 550,000 clones, around 78% observed once, and the top ten hold about 0.013%. The CDR3 is 15 residues long. V lost 2 bases, J lost 4 bases, and 14 bases lay in between. Per the germline V gene, CDR1 is SNHLY and CDR2 is FYNNEI. Separately, the same data were catalogued under a study of human thymus T cells. That paper adds: Across thymic and blood repertoires, the usage of V and J genes appeared to be biased.

The material sequenced was thymocytes. The receptor comes from a boy in the first two years of life with a congenital heart defect. V usage is TRBV2 and J usage is TRBJ1-1; D remains unclear. The CDR3 region is CASSESIEGFTEAFF. In DNA, the CDR3 is TGTGCCAGCAGTGAAAGTATTGAGGGCTTCACTGAAGCTTTCTTT.